The clone carrying this TCR beta chain has just a few counts. No antigen is known for it. This entry belongs to a study of T-cell memory formation after mild COVID-19. Across the study: Largely, the TCR clusters proved donor specific.

The study's findings and limits: Still unconfirmed is whether the second-wave clones peaking on day 37 recognized SARS-CoV-2. In pre-infection memory, a portion of responding clones appeared, which suggested that cross-reactive memory joined.

V was trimmed by 3 bases and J by 5 bases, leaving 10 bases between them. The CDR3 contains 13 residues. Germline V CDR1 and CDR2: LGHDT, YNNKEL (reference sequence). Via MiXCR, TCRdb re-called the 5' RACE reads, giving one row per CDR3 protein. The data contain roughly 340,000 distinct CDR3 sequences, 20% to 25% of them singletons. The TCR was taken from a man younger than 35 who had mild COVID-19 (a few samples of this study predate the infection). Cell type and time point are not known. The chain links TRBV3-1 to TRBJ2-5; D call uncertain. The sequencing sample was made of PBMCs or a T cell subset sorted from them (not recorded which). The CDR3 DNA reads as TGTGCCAGCAGCCAGGCTGGGATTGAGACCCAGTACTTC. This translates into CASSQAGIETQYF.